This TCR beta chain was sequenced in a study of shared clonotypes between healthy human individuals. About the research overall: Donors had three CD4 naive, three CD4 memory, two CD8 naive and one CD8 memory plate apiece.

Subsets obtained from CD4+ cells comprised CD45RA+ naive and CD45RA-negative memory cells. The length of the CDR3 is 14 residues. Germline assignment: CDR1 SGHTS and CDR2 YDEGEE. With V trimmed by 2 bases and J by 4 bases, 3 bases remained unmatched. Generated by immunoSEQ multiplex PCR, the TCRdb table keeps only in-frame clones and is missing some. Found here are over 1.4 million clones, 95% to 97% of them singletons; the top ten hold roughly 1.2%. The sample was naive CD4+ T cells sorted from blood. Subset noted: CD45RA+ positively selected. The origin of this receptor is a young man in good health. V is TRBV5-8 and J is TRBJ2-7; 10 bases map to TRBD2. The DNA for the CDR3 is TGTGCCAGCAGCTTCGCTAGCGGGAGTTACGAGCAGTACTTC. Translating it yields CASSFASGSYEQYF.